This TCR beta chain came from a study of shared clonotypes between healthy human individuals. The authors loaded around 200 ng DNA, 30,000 to 35,000 T cell genomes, into sorted-subset replicate PCRs. Clones were read by immunoSEQ multiplex PCR, and TCRdb kept only the in-frame ones, dropping some. The top ten hold 1% to 1.5% of the sample, which has nearly 2 million clones, approximately 95% seen once. Terminally differentiated effector memory CD45RA+ cells were excluded by CCR7 positive selection of CD45RO-negative cells. This TCR came from a man in his late teens or twenties in good health. Sequencing input: naive CD8+ T cells sorted from blood.

CDR3 loop: CASSQAPGGPQETQYF. DNA of the CDR3: TGCGCCAGCAGCCAGGCCCCCGGGGGCCCTCAAGAGACCCAGTACTTC. The rearrangement uses TRBV4-1 and TRBJ2-5, with D perhaps matching TRBD1 or TRBD2 (6 bases each). Trimming removed 3 bases from V and 2 bases from J, with 16 bases in between. The CDR3 spans 16 residues. Per germline, CDR1 MGHRA and CDR2 YSYEKL.